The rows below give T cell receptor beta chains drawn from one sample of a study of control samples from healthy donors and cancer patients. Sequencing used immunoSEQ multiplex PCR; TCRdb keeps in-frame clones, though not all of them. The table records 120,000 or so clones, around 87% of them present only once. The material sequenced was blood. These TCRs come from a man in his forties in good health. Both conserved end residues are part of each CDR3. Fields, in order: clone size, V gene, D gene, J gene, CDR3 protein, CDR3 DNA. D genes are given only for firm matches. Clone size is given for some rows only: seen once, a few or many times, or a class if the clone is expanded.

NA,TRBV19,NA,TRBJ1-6,CASSMIPDFYNSPLHF,TGTGCCAGTAGTATGATCCCAGATTTCTATAATTCACCCCTCCACTTT
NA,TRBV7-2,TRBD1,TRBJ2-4,CASSTDRGNIQYF,TGTGCCAGCAGCACCGACAGGGGGAACATTCAGTACTTC
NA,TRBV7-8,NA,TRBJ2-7,CASSPRQESSYEQYF,TGTGCCAGCAGCCCGAGACAGGAGAGCTCCTACGAGCAGTACTTC
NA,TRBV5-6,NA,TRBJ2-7,CASSFITRTYEQYF,TGTGCCAGCAGCTTCATCACTCGAACCTACGAGCAGTACTTC
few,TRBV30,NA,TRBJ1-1,CAWSLAGRTEAFF,TGTGCCTGGAGTTTAGCAGGGCGCACTGAAGCTTTCTTT
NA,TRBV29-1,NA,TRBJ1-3,CSVIVGNTIYF,TGCAGCGTTATTGTTGGAAACACCATATATTTT
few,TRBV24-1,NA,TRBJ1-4,CATSESSTNEKLFF,TGTGCCACCAGTGAGTCCTCAACTAATGAAAAACTGTTTTTT
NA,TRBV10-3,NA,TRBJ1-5,CAISDGSHQPQHF,TGTGCCATCAGTGACGGCAGCCATCAGCCCCAGCATTTT
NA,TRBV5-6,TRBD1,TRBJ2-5,CASSLEGQINLETQYF,TGTGCCAGCAGCTTGGAGGGACAGATTAATTTAGAGACCCAGTACTTC
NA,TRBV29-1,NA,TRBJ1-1,CSVGGLGGTEAFF,TGCAGCGTTGGAGGGTTAGGGGGGACAGAAGCTTTCTTT